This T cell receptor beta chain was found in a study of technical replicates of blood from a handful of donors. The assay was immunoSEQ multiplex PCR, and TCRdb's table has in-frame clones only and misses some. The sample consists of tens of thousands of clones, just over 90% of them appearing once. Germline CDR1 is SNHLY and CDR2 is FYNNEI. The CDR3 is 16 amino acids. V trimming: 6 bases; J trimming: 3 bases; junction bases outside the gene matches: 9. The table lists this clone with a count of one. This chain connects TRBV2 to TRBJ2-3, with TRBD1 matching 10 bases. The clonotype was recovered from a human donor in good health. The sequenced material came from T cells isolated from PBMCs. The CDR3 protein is CASRSRDRGFTDTQYF. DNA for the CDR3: TGTGCCAGCAGGTCCCGGGACAGGGGATTTACAGATACGCAGTATTTT.